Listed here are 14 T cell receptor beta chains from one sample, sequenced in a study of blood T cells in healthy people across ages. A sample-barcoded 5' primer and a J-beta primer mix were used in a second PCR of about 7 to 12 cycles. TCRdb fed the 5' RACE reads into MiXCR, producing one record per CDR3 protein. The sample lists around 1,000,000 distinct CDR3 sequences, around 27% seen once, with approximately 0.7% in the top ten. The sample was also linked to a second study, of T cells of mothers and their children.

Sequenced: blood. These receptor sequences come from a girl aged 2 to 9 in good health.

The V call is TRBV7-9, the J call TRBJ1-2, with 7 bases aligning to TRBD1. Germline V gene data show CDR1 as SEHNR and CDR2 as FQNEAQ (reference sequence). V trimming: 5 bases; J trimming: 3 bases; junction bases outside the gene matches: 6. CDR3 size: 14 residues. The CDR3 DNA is TGTGCCAGCAGCGGAGGGGGCCCCCACTATGGCTACACCTTC. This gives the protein CASSGGGPHYGYTF. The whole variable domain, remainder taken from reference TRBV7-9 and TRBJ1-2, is DTGVSQNPRHKITKRGQNVTFRCDPISEHNRLYWYRQTLGQGPEFLTYFQNEAQLEKSRLLSDRFSAERPKGSFSTLEIQRTEQGDSAMYLCASSGGGPHYGYTFGSGTRLTVV.

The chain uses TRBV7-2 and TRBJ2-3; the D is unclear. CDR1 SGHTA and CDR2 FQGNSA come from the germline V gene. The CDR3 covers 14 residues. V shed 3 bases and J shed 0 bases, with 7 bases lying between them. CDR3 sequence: CASSFRYSTDTQYF. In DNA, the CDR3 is TGTGCCAGCAGCTTTCGTTATAGCACAGATACGCAGTATTTT.

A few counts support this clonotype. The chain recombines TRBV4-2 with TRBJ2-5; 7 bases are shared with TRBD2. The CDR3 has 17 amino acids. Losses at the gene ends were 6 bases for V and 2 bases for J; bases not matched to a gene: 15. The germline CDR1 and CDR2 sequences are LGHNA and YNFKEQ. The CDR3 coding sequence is TGTGCCAGCAGTCAGATTCTCACTAGCGAAGGACAAGAGACCCAGTACTTC. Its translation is CASSQILTSEGQETQYF.

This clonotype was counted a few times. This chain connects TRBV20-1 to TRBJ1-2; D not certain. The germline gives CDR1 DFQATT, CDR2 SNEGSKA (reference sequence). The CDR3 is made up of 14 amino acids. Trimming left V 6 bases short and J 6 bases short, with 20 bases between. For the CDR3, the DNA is TGCAGTGCCGACGAGGTCCTTCAGGATGATGGCTACACCTTC. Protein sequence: CSADEVLQDDGYTF.

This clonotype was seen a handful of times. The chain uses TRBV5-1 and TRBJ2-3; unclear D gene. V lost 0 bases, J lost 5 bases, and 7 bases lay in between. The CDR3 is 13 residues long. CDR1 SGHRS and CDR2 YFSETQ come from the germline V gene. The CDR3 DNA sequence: TGCGCCAGCAGCTTGGACGCGGAAGATACGCAGTATTTT. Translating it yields CASSLDAEDTQYF.

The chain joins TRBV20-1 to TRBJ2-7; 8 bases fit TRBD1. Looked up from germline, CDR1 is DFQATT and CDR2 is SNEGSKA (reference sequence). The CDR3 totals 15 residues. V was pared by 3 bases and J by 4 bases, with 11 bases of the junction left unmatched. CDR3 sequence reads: CSARSSSGGMYEQYF. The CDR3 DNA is TGCAGTGCTAGGAGTTCGTCAGGGGGCATGTACGAGCAGTACTTC.

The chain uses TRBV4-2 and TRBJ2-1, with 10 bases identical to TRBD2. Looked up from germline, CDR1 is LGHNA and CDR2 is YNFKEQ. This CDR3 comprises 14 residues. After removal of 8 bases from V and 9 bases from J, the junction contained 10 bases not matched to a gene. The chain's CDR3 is CASRPSGGVREQFF. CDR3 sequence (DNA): TGTGCCAGCCGACCAAGCGGGGGGGTGCGTGAGCAGTTCTTC.

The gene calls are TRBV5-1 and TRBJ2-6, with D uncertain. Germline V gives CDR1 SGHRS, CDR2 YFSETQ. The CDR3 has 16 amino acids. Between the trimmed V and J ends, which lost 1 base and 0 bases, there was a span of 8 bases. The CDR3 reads CASSLLPDSGANVLTF. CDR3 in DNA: TGCGCCAGCAGCTTGCTTCCAGACTCTGGGGCCAACGTCCTGACTTTC.

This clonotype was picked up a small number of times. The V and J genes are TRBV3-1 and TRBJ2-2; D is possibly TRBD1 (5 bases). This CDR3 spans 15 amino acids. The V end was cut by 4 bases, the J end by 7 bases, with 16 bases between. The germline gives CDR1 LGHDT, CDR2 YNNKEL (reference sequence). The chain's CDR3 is CASSLTDRSGGELFF. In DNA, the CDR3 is TGTGCCAGCAGCCTGACCGACAGATCCGGCGGGGAGCTGTTTTTT.

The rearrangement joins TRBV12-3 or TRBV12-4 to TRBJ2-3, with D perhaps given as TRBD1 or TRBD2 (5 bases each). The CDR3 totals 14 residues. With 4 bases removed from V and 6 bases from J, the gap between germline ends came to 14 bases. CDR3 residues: CASSSQGPMDTQYF. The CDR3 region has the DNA TGTGCCAGCAGTTCCCAGGGACCGATGGATACGCAGTATTTT.

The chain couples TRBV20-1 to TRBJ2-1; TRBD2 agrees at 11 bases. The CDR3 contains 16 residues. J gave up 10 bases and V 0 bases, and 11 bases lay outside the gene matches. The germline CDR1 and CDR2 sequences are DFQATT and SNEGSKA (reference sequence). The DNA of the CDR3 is TGCAGTGCTAGAGACCCCGGACTAGCGGGCCTTGGGGAGCAGTTCTTC. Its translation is CSARDPGLAGLGEQFF.

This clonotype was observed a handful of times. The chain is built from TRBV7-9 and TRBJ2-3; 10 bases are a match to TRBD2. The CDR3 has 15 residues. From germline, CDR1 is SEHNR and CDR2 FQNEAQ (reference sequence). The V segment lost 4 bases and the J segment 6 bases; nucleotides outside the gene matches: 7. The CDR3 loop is CASSSERGGFDTQYF. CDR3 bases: TGTGCCAGCAGCTCCGAGCGGGGGGGCTTTGATACGCAGTATTTT.

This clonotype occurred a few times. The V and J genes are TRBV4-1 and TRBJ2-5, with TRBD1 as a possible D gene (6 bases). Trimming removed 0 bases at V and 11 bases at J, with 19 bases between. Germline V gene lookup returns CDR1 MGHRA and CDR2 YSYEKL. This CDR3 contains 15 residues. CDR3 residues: CASSQDWGLALPQYF. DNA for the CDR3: TGCGCCAGCAGCCAAGATTGGGGGCTAGCCTTACCGCAGTACTTC.

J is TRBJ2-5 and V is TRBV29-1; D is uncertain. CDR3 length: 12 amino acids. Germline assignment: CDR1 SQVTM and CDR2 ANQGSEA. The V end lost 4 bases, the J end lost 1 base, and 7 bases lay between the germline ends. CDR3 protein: CSVVYSQETQYF. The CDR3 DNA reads TGCAGCGTTGTTTACAGCCAAGAGACCCAGTACTTC.